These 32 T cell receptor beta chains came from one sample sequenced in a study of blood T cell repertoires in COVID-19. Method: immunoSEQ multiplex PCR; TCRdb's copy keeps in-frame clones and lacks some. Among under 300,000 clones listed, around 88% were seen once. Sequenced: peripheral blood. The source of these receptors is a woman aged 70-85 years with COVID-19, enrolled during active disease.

The CDR3 coding sequence is TGTGCCAGCTCACCCTCACAGGTAGATGGCTACACCTTC. Its protein product is CASSPSQVDGYTF. The chain has TRBV18 and TRBJ1-2; a possible D gene is TRBD1 (5 bases). Germline V lookup: CDR1 KGHSH, CDR2 LQKENI. V was pared by 3 bases and J by 6 bases, with 11 bases between. The CDR3 covers 13 residues.

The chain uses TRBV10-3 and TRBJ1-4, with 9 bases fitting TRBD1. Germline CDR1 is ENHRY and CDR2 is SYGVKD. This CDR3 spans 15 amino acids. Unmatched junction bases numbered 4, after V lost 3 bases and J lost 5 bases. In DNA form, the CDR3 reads TGTGCCATCAGTGAACCGGGACAGGGAAATGAAAAACTGTTTTTT. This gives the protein CAISEPGQGNEKLFF.

CDR3: CASSLVQTGGTDTQYF. The CDR3 DNA follows: TGTGCCAGCAGCTTAGTCCAGACAGGGGGCACAGATACGCAGTATTTT. V is TRBV11-2 and J is TRBJ2-3; 8 bases align to TRBD1. The CDR3 is made up of 16 amino acids. V was clipped by 1 base and J by 1 base; unmatched bases: 4. Germline V lookup: CDR1 SGHAT, CDR2 FQNNGV.

Written as DNA, the CDR3 is TGTGCCAGCAGCGCCGCCAGCGGGGGGAGCACTGAAGCTTTCTTT. Amino acid sequence: CASSAASGGSTEAFF. This sequence joins TRBV11-2 and TRBJ1-1, with D perhaps matching TRBD1 (5 bases). V lost 5 bases and J 4 bases, leaving 17 bases between the germline ends. Germline values: CDR1 SGHAT, CDR2 FQNNGV. The CDR3 is 15 amino acids.

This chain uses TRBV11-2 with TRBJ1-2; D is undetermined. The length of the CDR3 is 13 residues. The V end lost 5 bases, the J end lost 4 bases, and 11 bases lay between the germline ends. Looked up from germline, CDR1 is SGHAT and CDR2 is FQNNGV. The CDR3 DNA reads TGTGCCAGCAGCCTTACAGCTCTCTATGGCTACACCTTC. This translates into CASSLTALYGYTF.

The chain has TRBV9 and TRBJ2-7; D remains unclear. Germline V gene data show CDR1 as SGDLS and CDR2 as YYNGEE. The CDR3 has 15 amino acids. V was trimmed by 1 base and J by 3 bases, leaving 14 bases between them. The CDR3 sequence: CASSVHGTMGYEQYF. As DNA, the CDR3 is TGTGCCAGCAGCGTACACGGCACTATGGGCTACGAGCAGTACTTC.

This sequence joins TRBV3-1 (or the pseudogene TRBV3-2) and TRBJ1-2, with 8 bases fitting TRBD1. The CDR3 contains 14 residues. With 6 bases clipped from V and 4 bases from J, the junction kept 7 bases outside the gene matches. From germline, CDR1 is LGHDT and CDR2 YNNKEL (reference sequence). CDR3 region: CASSFGQGRYGYTF. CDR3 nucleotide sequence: TGTGCCAGCAGTTTCGGACAGGGCCGCTATGGCTACACCTTC.

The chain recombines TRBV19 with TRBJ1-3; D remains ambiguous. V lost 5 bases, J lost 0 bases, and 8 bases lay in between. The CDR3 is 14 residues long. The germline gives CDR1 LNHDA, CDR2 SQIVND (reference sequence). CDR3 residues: CASSRGFSGNTIYF. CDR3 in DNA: TGTGCCAGTAGTCGCGGCTTCTCTGGAAACACCATATATTTT.

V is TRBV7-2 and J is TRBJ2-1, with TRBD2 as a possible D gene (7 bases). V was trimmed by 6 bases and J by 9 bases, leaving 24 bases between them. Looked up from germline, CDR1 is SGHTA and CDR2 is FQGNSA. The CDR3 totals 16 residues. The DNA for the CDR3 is TGTGCCAGCAGTTATTACGGGGCGGGGGCCTCCGGTGAGCAGTTCTTC. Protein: CASSYYGAGASGEQFF.

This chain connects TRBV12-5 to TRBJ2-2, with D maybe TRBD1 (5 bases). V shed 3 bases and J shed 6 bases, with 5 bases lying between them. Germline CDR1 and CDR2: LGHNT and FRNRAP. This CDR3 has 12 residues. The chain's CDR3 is CASGLGAGELFF. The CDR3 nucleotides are TGTGCTAGTGGTTTAGGGGCCGGGGAGCTGTTTTTT.

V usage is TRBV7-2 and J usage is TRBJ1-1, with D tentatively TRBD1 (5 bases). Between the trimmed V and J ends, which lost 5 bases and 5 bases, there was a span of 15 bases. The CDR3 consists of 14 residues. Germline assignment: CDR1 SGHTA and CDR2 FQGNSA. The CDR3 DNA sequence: TGTGCCAGCAGCCTCCGATGGGAGGGGACTGAAGCTTTCTTT. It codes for CASSLRWEGTEAFF. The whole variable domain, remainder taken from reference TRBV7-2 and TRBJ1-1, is GAGVSQSPSNKVTEKGKDVELRCDPISGHTALYWYRQSLGQGLEFLIYFQGNSAPDKSGLPSDRFSAERTGGSVSTLTIQRTQQEDSAVYLCASSLRWEGTEAFFGQGTRLTVV.

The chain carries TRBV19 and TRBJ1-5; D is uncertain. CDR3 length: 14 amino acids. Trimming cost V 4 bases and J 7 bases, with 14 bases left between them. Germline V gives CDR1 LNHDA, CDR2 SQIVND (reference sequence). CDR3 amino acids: CASSRQDASQPQHF. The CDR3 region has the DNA TGTGCCAGTAGTAGGCAGGATGCAAGCCAGCCCCAGCATTTT.

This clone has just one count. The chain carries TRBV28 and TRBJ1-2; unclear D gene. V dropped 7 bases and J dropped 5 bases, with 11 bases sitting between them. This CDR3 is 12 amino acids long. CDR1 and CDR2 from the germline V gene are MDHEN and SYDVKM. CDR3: CASKNSYYGYTF. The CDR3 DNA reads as TGTGCCAGCAAAAACTCGTATTATGGCTACACCTTC.

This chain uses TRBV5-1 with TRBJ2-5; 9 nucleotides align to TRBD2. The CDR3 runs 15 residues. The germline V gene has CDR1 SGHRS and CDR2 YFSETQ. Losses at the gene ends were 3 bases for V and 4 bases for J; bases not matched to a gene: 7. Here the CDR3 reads CASSWGLAVIETQYF. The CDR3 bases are TGCGCCAGCAGCTGGGGACTAGCAGTCATAGAGACCCAGTACTTC.

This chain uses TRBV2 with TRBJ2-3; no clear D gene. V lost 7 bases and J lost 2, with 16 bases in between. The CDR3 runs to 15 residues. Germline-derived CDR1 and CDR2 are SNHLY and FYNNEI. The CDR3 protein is CASTRNLFATDTQYF. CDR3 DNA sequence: TGTGCCAGCACGCGAAACCTCTTTGCCACAGATACGCAGTATTTT.

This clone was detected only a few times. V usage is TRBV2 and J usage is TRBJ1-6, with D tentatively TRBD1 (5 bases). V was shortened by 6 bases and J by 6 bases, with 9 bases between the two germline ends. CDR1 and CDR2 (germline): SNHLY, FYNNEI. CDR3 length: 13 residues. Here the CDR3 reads CASRTVSNSPLHF. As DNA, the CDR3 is TGTGCCAGCAGGACAGTTTCTAATTCACCCCTCCACTTT.

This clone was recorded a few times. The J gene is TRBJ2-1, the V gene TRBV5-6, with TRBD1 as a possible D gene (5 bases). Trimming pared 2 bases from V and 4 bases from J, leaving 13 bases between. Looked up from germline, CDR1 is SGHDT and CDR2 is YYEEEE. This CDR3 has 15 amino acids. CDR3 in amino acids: CASSFQGAQYNEQFF. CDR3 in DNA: TGTGCCAGCAGCTTTCAAGGGGCGCAATACAATGAGCAGTTCTTC.

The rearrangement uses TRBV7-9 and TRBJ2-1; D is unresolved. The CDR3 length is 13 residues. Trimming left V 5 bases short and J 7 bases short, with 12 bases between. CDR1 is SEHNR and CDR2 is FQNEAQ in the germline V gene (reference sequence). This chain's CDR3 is CASSLSYENEQFF. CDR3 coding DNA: TGTGCCAGCAGCCTAAGCTACGAGAATGAGCAGTTCTTC. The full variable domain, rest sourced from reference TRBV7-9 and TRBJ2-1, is DTGVSQNPRHKITKRGQNVTFRCDPISEHNRLYWYRQTLGQGPEFLTYFQNEAQLEKSRLLSDRFSAERPKGSFSTLEIQRTEQGDSAMYLCASSLSYENEQFFGPGTRLTVL.

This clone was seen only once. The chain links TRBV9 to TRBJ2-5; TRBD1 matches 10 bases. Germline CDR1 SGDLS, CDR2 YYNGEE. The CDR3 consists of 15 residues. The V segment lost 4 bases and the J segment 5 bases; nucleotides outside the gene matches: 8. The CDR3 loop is CASSPGTGVVETQYF. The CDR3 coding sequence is TGTGCCAGCAGCCCGGGGACAGGGGTAGTGGAGACCCAGTACTTC.

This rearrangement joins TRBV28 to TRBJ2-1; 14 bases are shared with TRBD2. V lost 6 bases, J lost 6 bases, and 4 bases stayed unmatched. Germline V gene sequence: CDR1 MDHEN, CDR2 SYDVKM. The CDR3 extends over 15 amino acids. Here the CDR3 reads CASSRLAGGGNEQFF. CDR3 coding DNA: TGTGCCAGCAGCCGACTAGCGGGGGGGGGCAATGAGCAGTTCTTC.

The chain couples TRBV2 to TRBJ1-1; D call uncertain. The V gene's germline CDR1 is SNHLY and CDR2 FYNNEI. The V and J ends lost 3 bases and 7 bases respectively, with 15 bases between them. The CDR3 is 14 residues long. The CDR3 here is CASSDGGRRIEAFF. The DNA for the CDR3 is TGTGCCAGCAGTGACGGAGGACGGAGGATTGAAGCTTTCTTT.

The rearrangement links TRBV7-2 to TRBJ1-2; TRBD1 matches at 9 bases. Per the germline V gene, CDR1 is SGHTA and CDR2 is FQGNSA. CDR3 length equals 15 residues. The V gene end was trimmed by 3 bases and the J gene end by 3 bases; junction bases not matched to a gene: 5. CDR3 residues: CASSLTGGGHYGYTF. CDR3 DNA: TGTGCCAGCAGCTTGACAGGGGGAGGCCACTATGGCTACACCTTC.

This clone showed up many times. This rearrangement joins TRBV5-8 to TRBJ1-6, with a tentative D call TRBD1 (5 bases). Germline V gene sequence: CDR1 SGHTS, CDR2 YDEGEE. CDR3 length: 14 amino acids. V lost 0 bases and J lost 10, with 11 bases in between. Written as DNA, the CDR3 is TGTGCCAGCAGCTTGGACGGGGGGACGTCACCCCTCCACTTT. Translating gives CASSLDGGTSPLHF.

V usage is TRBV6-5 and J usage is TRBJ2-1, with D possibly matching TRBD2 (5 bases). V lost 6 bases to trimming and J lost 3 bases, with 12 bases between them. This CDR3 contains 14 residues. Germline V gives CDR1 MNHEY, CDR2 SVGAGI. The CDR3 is CASSSFRDYNEQFF. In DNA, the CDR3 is TGTGCCAGCAGCTCGTTCCGGGACTACAATGAGCAGTTCTTC.

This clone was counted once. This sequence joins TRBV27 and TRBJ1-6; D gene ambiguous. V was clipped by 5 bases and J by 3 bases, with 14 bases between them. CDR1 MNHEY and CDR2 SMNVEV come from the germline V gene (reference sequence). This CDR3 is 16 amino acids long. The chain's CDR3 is CASSDSKTGYNSPLHF. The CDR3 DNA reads TGTGCCAGCAGTGACTCTAAAACGGGCTATAATTCACCCCTCCACTTT.

The CDR3 DNA is TGTGCCAGCAGCTTGCGGAATAGCGGGGGGCTTGAGCAGTTCTTC. Encoded protein: CASSLRNSGGLEQFF. The J gene is TRBJ2-1, the V gene TRBV5-6; 10 bases map to TRBD2. Germline V gene lookup returns CDR1 SGHDT and CDR2 YYEEEE. The CDR3 is 15 residues long. The V segment lost 1 base and the J segment 9 bases; nucleotides outside the gene matches: 7.

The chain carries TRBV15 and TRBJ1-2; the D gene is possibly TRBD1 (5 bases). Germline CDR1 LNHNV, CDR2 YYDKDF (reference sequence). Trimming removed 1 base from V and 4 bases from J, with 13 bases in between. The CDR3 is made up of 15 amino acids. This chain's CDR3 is CATSRVWGDPYGYTF. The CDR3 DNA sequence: TGTGCCACCAGCAGAGTTTGGGGGGACCCCTATGGCTACACCTTC.

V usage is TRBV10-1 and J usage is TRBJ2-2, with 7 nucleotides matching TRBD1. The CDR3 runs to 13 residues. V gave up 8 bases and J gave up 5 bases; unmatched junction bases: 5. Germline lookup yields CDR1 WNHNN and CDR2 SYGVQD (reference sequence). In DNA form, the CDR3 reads TGCGCCAGCCATGACAGGGTTACCGGGGAGCTGTTTTTT. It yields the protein CASHDRVTGELFF.

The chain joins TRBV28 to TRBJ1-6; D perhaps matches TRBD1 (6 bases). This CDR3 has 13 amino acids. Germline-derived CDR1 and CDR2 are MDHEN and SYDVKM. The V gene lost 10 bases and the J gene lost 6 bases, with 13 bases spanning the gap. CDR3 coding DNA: TGTGCCACCGGACAGTTACTTAATTCACCCCTCCACTTT. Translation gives CATGQLLNSPLHF.

This CDR3 reads CASSLNPNEQFF. The CDR3 DNA follows: TGTGCCAGCAGTTTAAATCCGAATGAGCAGTTCTTC. The J gene is TRBJ2-1, the V gene TRBV12-3 or TRBV12-4; no firm D call. V lost 2 bases to trimming and J lost 7 bases, with 6 bases between them. This CDR3 region has 12 residues.

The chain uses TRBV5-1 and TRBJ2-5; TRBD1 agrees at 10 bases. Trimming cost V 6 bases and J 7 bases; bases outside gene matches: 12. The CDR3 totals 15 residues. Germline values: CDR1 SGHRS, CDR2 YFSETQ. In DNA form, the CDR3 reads TGCGCCAGCACCGAAGGGACAGGGGTATCGGGGACCCAGTACTTC. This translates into CASTEGTGVSGTQYF.

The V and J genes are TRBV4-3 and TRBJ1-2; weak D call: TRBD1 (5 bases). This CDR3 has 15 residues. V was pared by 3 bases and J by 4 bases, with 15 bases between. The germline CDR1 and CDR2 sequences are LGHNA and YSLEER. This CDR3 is CASSHGDGARYGYTF. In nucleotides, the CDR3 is TGCGCCAGCAGCCATGGGGATGGGGCTCGCTATGGCTACACCTTC.